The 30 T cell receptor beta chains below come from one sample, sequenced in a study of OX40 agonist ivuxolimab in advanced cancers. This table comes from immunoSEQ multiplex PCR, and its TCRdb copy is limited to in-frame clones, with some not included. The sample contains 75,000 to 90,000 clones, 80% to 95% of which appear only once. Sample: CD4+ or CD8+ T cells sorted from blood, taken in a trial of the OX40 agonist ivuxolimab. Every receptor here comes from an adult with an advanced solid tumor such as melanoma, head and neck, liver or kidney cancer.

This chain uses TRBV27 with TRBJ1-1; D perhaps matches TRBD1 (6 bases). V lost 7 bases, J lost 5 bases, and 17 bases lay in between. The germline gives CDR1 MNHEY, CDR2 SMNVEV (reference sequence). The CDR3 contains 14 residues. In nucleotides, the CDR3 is TGTGCCAGCAAGAGCCAGCAGGGGCGAACTGAAGCTTTCTTT. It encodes CASKSQQGRTEAFF.

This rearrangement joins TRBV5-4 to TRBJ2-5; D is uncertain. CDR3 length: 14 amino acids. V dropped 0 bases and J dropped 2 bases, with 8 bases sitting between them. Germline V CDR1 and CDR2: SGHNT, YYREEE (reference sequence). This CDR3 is CASSLAGIQETQYF. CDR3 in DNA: TGTGCCAGCAGCTTGGCCGGAATACAAGAGACCCAGTACTTC.

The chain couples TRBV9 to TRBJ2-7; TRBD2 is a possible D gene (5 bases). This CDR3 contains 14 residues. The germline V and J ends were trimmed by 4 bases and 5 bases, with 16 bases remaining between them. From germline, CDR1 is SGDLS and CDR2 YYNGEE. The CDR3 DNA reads TGTGCCAGCAGCCCGCGACCGAGGGCGGACGAGCAGTACTTC. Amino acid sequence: CASSPRPRADEQYF. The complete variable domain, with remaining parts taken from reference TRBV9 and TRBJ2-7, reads DSGVTQTPKHLITATGQRVTLRCSPRSGDLSVYWYQQSLDQGLQFLIQYYNGEERAKGNILERFSAQQFPDLHSELNLSSLELGDSALYFCASSPRPRADEQYFGPGTRLTVT.

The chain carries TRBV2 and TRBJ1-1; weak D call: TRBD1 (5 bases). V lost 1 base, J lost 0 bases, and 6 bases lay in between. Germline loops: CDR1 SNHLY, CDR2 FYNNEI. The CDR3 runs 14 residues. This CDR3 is CASSEGGLNTEAFF. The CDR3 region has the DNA TGTGCCAGCAGTGAAGGGGGCTTGAACACTGAAGCTTTCTTT.

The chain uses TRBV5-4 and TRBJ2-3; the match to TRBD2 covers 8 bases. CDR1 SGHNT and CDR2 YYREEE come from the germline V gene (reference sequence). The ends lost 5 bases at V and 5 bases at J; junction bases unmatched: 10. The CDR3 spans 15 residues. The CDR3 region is CASSSGTRQRDTQYF. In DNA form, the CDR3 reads TGTGCCAGCAGTTCCGGGACTAGGCAAAGAGATACGCAGTATTTT.

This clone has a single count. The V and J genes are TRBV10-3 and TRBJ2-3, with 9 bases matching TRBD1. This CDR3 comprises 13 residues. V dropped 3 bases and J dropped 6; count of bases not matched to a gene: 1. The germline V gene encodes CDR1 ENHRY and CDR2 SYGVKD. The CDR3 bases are TGTGCCATCAGTGAAGGACAGGGGGATACGCAGTATTTT. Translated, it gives CAISEGQGDTQYF.

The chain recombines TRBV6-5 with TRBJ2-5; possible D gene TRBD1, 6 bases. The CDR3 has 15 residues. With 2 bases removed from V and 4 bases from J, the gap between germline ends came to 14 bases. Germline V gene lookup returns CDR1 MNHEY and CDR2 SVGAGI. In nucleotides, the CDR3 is TGTGCCAGCAGTTACCTTAACAGGGCAGGAGAGACCCAGTACTTC. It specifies CASSYLNRAGETQYF.

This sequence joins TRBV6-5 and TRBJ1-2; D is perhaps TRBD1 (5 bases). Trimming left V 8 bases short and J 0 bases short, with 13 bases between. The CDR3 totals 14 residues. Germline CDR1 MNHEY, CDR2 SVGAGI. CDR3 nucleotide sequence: TGTGCCAGCTGTCGGGACGGAACTAACTATGGCTACACCTTC. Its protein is CASCRDGTNYGYTF.

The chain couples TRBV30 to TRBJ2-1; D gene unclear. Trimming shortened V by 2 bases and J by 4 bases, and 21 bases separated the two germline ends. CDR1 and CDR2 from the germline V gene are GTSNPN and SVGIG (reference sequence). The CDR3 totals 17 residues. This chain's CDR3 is CAWSYPPFRLGYNEQFF. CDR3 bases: TGTGCCTGGAGTTACCCCCCTTTTCGCCTGGGGTACAATGAGCAGTTCTTC.

CDR3 nucleotide sequence: TGTGCCAGCAGTAAACTAGCAGGAGCCTCAGGGGGAACTGAAGCTTTCTTT. It encodes CASSKLAGASGGTEAFF. V is TRBV25-1 and J is TRBJ1-1, with 7 bases identical to TRBD1. Germline V gene sequence: CDR1 MGHDK, CDR2 SYGVNS. V was pared by 5 bases and J by 5 bases, with 17 bases of the junction left unmatched. The CDR3 has 17 amino acids.

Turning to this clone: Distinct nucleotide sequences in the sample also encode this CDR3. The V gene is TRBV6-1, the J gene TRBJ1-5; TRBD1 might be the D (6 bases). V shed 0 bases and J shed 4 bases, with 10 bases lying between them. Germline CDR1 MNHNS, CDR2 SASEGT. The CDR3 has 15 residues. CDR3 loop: CASSEAGGSNQPQHF. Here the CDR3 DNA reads TGTGCCAGCAGTGAAGCCGGGGGCTCGAATCAGCCCCAGCATTTT.

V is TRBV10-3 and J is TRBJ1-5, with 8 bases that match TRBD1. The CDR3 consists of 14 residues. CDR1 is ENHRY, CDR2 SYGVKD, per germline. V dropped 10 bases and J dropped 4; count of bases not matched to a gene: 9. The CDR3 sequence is CATQTGVMNQPQHF. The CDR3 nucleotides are TGTGCCACTCAGACAGGGGTTATGAATCAGCCCCAGCATTTT.

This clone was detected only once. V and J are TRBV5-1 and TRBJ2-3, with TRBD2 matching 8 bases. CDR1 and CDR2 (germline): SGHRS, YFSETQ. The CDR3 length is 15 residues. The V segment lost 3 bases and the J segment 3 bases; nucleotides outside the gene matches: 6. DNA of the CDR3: TGCGCCAGCAGCTCCGGGGGGGCCGAAACAGATACGCAGTATTTT. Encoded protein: CASSSGGAETDTQYF.

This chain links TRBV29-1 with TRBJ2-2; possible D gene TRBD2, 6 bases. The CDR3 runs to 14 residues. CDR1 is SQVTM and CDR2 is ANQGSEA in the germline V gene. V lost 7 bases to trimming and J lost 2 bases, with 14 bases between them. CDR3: CSAARDSNTGELFF. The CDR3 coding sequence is TGCAGCGCGGCCCGGGACTCTAACACCGGGGAGCTGTTTTTT.

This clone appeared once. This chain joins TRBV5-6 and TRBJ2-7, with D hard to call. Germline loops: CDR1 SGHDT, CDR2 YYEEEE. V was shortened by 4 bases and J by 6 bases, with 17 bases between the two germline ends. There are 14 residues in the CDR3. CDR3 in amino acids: CASSPPDLGSEQYF. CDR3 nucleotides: TGTGCCAGCAGCCCACCTGACCTCGGTTCCGAGCAGTACTTC.

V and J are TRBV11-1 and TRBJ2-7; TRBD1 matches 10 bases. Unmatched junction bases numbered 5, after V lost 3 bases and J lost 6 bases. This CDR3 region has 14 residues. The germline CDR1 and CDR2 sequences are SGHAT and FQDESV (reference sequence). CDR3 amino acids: CASSLGTGVREQYF. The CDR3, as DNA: TGTGCCAGCAGCTTGGGGACAGGGGTACGCGAGCAGTACTTC. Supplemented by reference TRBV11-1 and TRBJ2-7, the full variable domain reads EAEVAQSPRYKITEKSQAVAFWCDPISGHATLYWYRQILGQGPELLVQFQDESVVDDSQLPKDRFSAERLKGVDSTLKIQPAELGDSAMYLCASSLGTGVREQYFGPGTRLTVT.

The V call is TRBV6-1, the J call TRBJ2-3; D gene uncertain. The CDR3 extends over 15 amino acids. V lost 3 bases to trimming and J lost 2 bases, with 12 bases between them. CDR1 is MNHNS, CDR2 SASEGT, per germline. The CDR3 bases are TGTGCCAGCAGTGAGGCACTGTGGAACACAGATACGCAGTATTTT. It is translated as CASSEALWNTDTQYF.

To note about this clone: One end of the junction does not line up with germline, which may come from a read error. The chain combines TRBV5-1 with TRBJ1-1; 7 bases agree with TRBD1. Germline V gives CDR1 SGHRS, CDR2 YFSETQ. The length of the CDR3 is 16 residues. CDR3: CASSSTRRGANTEAFF. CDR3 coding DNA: TGTGCCAGCAGCTCCACCCGCAGGGGGGCAAACACTGAAGCTTTCTTT.

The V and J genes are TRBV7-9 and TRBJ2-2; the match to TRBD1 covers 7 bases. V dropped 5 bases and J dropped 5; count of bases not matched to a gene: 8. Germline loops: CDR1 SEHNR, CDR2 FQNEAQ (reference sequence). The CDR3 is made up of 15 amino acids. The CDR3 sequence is CASSRTRGITGELFF. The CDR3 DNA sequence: TGTGCCAGCAGCCGAACCAGGGGGATAACCGGGGAGCTGTTTTTT.

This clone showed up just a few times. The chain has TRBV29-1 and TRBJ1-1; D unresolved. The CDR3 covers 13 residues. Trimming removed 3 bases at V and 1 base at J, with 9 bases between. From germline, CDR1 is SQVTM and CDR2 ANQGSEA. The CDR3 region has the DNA TGCAGCGTTGAGTCATGGAAGAACACTGAAGCTTTCTTT. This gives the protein CSVESWKNTEAFF.

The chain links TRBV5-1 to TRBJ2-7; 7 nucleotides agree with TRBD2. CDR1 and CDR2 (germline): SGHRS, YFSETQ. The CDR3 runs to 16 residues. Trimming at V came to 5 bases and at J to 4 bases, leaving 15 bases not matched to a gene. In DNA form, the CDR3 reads TGCGCCAGCAGTCCTACGGTATCTAGCGGAATTTACGAGCAGTACTTC. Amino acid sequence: CASSPTVSSGIYEQYF.

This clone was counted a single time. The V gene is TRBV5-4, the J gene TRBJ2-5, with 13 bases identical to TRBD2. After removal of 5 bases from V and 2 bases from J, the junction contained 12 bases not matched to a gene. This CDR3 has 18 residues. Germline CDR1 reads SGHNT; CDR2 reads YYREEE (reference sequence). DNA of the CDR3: TGTGCCAGCAGTTCCTCGGGGGGACTAGCGGGGATTCAAGAGACCCAGTACTTC. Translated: CASSSSGGLAGIQETQYF.

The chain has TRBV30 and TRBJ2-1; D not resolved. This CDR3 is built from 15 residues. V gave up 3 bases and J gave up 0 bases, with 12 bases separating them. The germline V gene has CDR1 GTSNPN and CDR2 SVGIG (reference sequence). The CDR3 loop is CAWSSGLSSYNEQFF. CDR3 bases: TGTGCCTGGAGCTCGGGTCTTAGCTCCTACAATGAGCAGTTCTTC.

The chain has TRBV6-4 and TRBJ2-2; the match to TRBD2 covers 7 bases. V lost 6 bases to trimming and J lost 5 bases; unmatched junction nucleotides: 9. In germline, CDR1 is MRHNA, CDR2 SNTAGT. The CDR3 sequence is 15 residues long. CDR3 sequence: CASSPDLLATGELFF. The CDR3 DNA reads TGTGCCAGCAGCCCCGACCTACTAGCGACCGGGGAGCTGTTTTTT.

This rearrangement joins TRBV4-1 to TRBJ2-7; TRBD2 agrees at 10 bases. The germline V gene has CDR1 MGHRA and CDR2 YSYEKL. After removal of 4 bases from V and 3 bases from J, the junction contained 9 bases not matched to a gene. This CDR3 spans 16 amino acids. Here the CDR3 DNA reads TGCGCCAGCAGCCCGCCCAGGAGCGGGGGGGTCTACGAGCAGTACTTC. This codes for CASSPPRSGGVYEQYF.

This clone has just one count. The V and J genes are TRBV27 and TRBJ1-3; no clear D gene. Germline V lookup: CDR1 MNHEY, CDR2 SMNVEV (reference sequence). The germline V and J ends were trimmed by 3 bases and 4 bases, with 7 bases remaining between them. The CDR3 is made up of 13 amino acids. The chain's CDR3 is CASSFVQGNTIYF. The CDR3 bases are TGTGCCAGCAGTTTCGTTCAGGGAAACACCATATATTTT.

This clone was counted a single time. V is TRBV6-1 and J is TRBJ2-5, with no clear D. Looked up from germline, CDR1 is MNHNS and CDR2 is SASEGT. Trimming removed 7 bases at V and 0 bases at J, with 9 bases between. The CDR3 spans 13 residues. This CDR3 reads CASKGPNQETQYF. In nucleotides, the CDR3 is TGTGCCAGCAAAGGCCCGAACCAAGAGACCCAGTACTTC.

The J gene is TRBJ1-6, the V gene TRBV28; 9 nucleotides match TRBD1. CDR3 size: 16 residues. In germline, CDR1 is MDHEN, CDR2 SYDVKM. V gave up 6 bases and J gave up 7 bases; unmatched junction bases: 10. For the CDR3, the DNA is TGTGCCAGCAGCCCGGCGGATGGACAGGGGAATTCACCCCTCCACTTT. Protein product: CASSPADGQGNSPLHF. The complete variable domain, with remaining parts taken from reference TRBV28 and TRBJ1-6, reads DVKVTQSSRYLVKRTGEKVFLECVQDMDHENMFWYRQDPGLGLRLIYFSYDVKMKEKGDIPEGYSVSREKKERFSLILESASTNQTSMYLCASSPADGQGNSPLHFGNGTRLTVT.

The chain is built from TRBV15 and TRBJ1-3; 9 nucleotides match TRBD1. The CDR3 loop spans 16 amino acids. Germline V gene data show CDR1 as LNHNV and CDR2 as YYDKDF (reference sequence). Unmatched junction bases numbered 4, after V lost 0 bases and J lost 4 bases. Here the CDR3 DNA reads TGTGCCACCAGCAGAGATGGGACAGGGTGGGGAAACACCATATATTTT. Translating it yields CATSRDGTGWGNTIYF.

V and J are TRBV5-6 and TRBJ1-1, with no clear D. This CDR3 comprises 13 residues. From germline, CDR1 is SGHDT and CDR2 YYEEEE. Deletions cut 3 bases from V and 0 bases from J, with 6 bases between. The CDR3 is CASSSGLNTEAFF. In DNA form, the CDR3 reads TGTGCCAGCAGCTCAGGTTTGAACACTGAAGCTTTCTTT.